One and the same sample provided the 28 T cell receptor beta chains below, sequenced in a study of T cell repertoires in cytomegalovirus infection. One entry per CDR3 protein results from TCRdb running MiXCR on the reads. Among 200,000 to 250,000 distinct CDR3 sequences listed, 9% to 15% were seen once. The sample was PBMCs. These receptors came from a human donor in good health (CMV status not recorded). Some clones in this sample may be carry-over from other donors' samples.

This clonotype was seen a handful of times. The chain employs TRBV6-6 and TRBJ1-1; 7 positions match TRBD1. This CDR3 spans 12 amino acids. Germline CDR1 MNHNY, CDR2 SVGAGI (reference sequence). V was pared by 5 bases and J by 10 bases, with 7 bases of the junction left unmatched. The CDR3 is CASSPTGVRAFF. As DNA, the CDR3 is TGTGCCAGCAGTCCCACAGGGGTGAGAGCTTTCTTT.

This clonotype was recorded many times. The V gene is TRBV7-8, the J gene TRBJ2-6, with unresolved D. CDR1 and CDR2 from the germline V gene are SGHVS and FQNEAQ. The CDR3 is made up of 17 amino acids. V was pared by 4 bases and J by 0 bases, with 13 bases between. This CDR3 is CASSSVDTNSGANVLTF. The DNA for the CDR3 is TGTGCCAGCAGCTCGGTAGACACGAACTCTGGGGCCAACGTCCTGACTTTC. Supplemented by reference TRBV7-8 and TRBJ2-6, the full variable domain reads GAGVSQSPRYKVAKRGQDVALRCDPISGHVSLFWYQQALGQGPEFLTYFQNEAQLDKSGLPSDRFFAERPEGSVSTLKIQRTQQEDSAVYLCASSSVDTNSGANVLTFGAGSRLTVL.

Note on this clonotype: A much larger clone differs from this one at a single base, so this may be a read error. This rearrangement joins TRBV7-3 to TRBJ1-5; perhaps TRBD1 as D (5 bases). Germline assignment: CDR1 SGHTA and CDR2 FQGTGA. The CDR3 runs to 13 residues. The V end lost 5 bases, the J end lost 7 bases, and 12 bases lay between the germline ends. This CDR3 is CASSPGTGQPQHF. Here the CDR3 DNA reads TGTGCCAGCAGCCCGGGGACCGGCCAGCCCCAGCATTTT.

This clonotype was counted at least ten times. The chain links TRBV20-1 to TRBJ2-3; D is unresolved. Germline-derived CDR1 and CDR2 are DFQATT and SNEGSKA (reference sequence). Deletions cut 2 bases from V and 2 bases from J, with 8 bases between. CDR3 length: 13 amino acids. CDR3 protein: CSARSATTDTQYF. The CDR3 DNA follows: TGCAGTGCTAGATCTGCGACCACAGATACGCAGTATTTT.

V gene TRBV20-1 combines with J gene TRBJ2-5; D is undetermined. Germline values: CDR1 DFQATT, CDR2 SNEGSKA (reference sequence). This CDR3 comprises 13 residues. V was trimmed by 0 bases and J by 5 bases, leaving 10 bases between them. CDR3 bases: TGCAGTGCTAGAGATACGATGCAGGAGACCCAGTACTTC. It yields the protein CSARDTMQETQYF.

The chain joins TRBV9 to TRBJ2-1; a weak D match, TRBD2 (6 bases). V gave up 0 bases and J gave up 6 bases, with 13 bases separating them. The CDR3 has 15 amino acids. Germline CDR1 is SGDLS and CDR2 is YYNGEE. CDR3 amino acids: CASSVESGVLNEQFF. CDR3 DNA sequence: TGTGCCAGCAGCGTAGAGTCGGGAGTACTCAATGAGCAGTTCTTC.

V and J are TRBV19 and TRBJ1-4; tentatively, D is TRBD1 (6 bases). CDR3 size: 16 residues. In germline, CDR1 is LNHDA, CDR2 SQIVND (reference sequence). The V gene lost 9 bases and the J gene lost 7 bases, with 24 bases spanning the gap. The DNA of the CDR3 is TGTGCCAGCATCGAACAGGGTTTCTTTGAATTTGAAAAACTGTTTTTT. It encodes CASIEQGFFEFEKLFF.

This clonotype has a handful of counts. V is TRBV20-1 and J is TRBJ2-3; the D is unclear. V lost 1 base and J 2 bases, leaving 7 bases between the germline ends. Germline V gene lookup returns CDR1 DFQATT and CDR2 SNEGSKA (reference sequence). There are 13 residues in the CDR3. CDR3 sequence: CSARAMDTDTQYF. CDR3 DNA sequence: TGCAGTGCTAGAGCGATGGACACAGATACGCAGTATTTT.

This clonotype was counted ten times or more. The chain combines TRBV6-1 with TRBJ2-1, with TRBD2 identical over 13 bases. Germline V lookup: CDR1 MNHNS, CDR2 SASEGT. V trimming: 5 bases; J trimming: 9 bases; junction bases outside the gene matches: 7. The CDR3 sequence is 15 residues long. The CDR3 DNA reads as TGTGCCAGCAGTCCTCGGGGACTAGCGGGAATTGAGCAGTTCTTC. Translated, it gives CASSPRGLAGIEQFF.

This chain joins TRBV20-1 and TRBJ2-6; possible D gene TRBD2, 6 bases. V was pared by 2 bases and J by 0 bases, with 8 bases between. Germline V gene data show CDR1 as DFQATT and CDR2 as SNEGSKA (reference sequence). This CDR3 spans 15 amino acids. The CDR3 region has the DNA TGCAGTGCTAGATCGGGGGACTCTGGGGCCAACGTCCTGACTTTC. It specifies CSARSGDSGANVLTF.

In its sample, this clonotype was seen many times. This sequence joins TRBV11-3 and TRBJ2-3, with a possible D match to TRBD2 (6 bases). Trimming stripped 5 bases from V and 2 bases from J, with 14 bases between. The CDR3 has 15 amino acids. The germline CDR1 and CDR2 sequences are SGHNT and YENEEA. CDR3 in amino acids: CASSHSRGSTDTQYF. DNA for the CDR3: TGTGCCAGCAGCCATTCCCGGGGGTCCACAGATACGCAGTATTTT.

The chain combines TRBV11-2 with TRBJ2-7; either TRBD1 or TRBD2 may supply D (6 bases each). Trimming stripped 1 base from V and 7 bases from J, with 14 bases between. CDR3 length: 14 amino acids. Germline-derived CDR1 and CDR2 are SGHAT and FQNNGV. CDR3 coding DNA: TGTGCCAGCAGCTTAGTAGGGGGGCCGGGGGAGCAGTACTTC. Translating gives CASSLVGGPGEQYF. Full variable domain (outside the CDR3, taken from reference TRBV11-2 and TRBJ2-7): EAGVAQSPRYKIIEKRQSVAFWCNPISGHATLYWYQQILGQGPKLLIQFQNNGVVDDSQLPKDRFSAERLKGVDSTLKIQPAKLEDSAVYLCASSLVGGPGEQYFGPGTRLTVT.

This clonotype appeared many times. The V gene is TRBV28, the J gene TRBJ2-5; D gene uncertain. Germline V gives CDR1 MDHEN, CDR2 SYDVKM. The V end lost 3 bases, the J end lost 4 bases, and 9 bases lay between the germline ends. The CDR3 extends over 13 amino acids. The CDR3: CASSLNEPETQYF. The CDR3 DNA reads TGTGCCAGCAGTTTGAACGAGCCAGAGACCCAGTACTTC. The variable domain in full, completed from reference TRBV28 and TRBJ2-5, reads DVKVTQSSRYLVKRTGEKVFLECVQDMDHENMFWYRQDPGLGLRLIYFSYDVKMKEKGDIPEGYSVSREKKERFSLILESASTNQTSMYLCASSLNEPETQYFGPGTRLLVL.

In this sample, this clonotype turned up a few times. The V call is TRBV20-1, the J call TRBJ1-2; D gene uncertain. This CDR3 has 12 amino acids. Germline V lookup: CDR1 DFQATT, CDR2 SNEGSKA (reference sequence). Trimming took off 5 bases at V and 8 bases at J, with 15 bases between the two ends. The CDR3 sequence is CSAGSTRRGYTF. The CDR3 DNA reads as TGCAGTGCTGGGTCGACCCGACGAGGCTACACCTTC.

This chain connects TRBV7-9 to TRBJ2-7, with D possibly being TRBD2 (6 bases). This CDR3 has 13 residues. Germline V CDR1 and CDR2: SEHNR, FQNEAQ (reference sequence). The V end lost 3 bases, the J end lost 6 bases, and 12 bases lay between the germline ends. CDR3 protein: CASSLVLAGEQYF. The CDR3 DNA sequence: TGTGCCAGCAGCTTGGTACTAGCAGGCGAGCAGTACTTC. Together with reference TRBV7-9 and TRBJ2-7, the CDR3 gives the full variable domain: DTGVSQNPRHKITKRGQNVTFRCDPISEHNRLYWYRQTLGQGPEFLTYFQNEAQLEKSRLLSDRFSAERPKGSFSTLEIQRTEQGDSAMYLCASSLVLAGEQYFGPGTRLTVT.

The chain has TRBV5-1 and TRBJ2-3; 7 bases match TRBD1. Trimming at V came to 4 bases and at J to 0 bases, leaving 5 bases not matched to a gene. The germline gives CDR1 SGHRS, CDR2 YFSETQ. The CDR3 has 15 residues. CDR3 coding DNA: TGCGCCAGCAGCCTGGACAGGCCTAGCACAGATACGCAGTATTTT. Protein: CASSLDRPSTDTQYF.

This clonotype was picked up many times. This rearrangement joins TRBV7-2 to TRBJ2-3, with D hard to call. V was trimmed by 0 bases and J by 2 bases, leaving 6 bases between them. Per the germline V gene, CDR1 is SGHTA and CDR2 is FQGNSA. The CDR3 length is 14 residues. For the CDR3, the DNA is TGTGCCAGCAGCTTAGCTTCCGACACAGATACGCAGTATTTT. Its protein product is CASSLASDTDTQYF.

In this sample, this clonotype turned up many times. V is TRBV19 and J is TRBJ1-5; TRBD1 matches 8 bases. The germline gives CDR1 LNHDA, CDR2 SQIVND (reference sequence). Trimming at V came to 3 bases and at J to 2 bases, leaving 6 bases not matched to a gene. This CDR3 is built from 16 residues. CDR3 residues: CASSIVSDRGNQPQHF. The CDR3 DNA reads TGTGCCAGTAGTATCGTGTCGGACAGGGGCAATCAGCCCCAGCATTTT.

There are many counts of this clonotype. V is TRBV28 and J is TRBJ2-1; D is unclear. Germline V gives CDR1 MDHEN, CDR2 SYDVKM. Trimming pared 7 bases from V and 0 bases from J, leaving 7 bases between. The CDR3 spans 13 residues. CDR3 amino acids: CASKASSYNEQFF. The DNA of the CDR3 is TGTGCCAGCAAAGCCAGCTCCTACAATGAGCAGTTCTTC.

CDR3 sequence (DNA): TGTGCCAGTAGCCTAGCGGGAGAGACAGATACGCAGTATTTT. The encoded protein is CASSLAGETDTQYF. The V and J genes are TRBV19 and TRBJ2-3, with 10 positions matching TRBD2. The CDR3 is made up of 14 amino acids. V trimming: 6 bases; J trimming: 3 bases; junction bases outside the gene matches: 3. The germline V gene has CDR1 LNHDA and CDR2 SQIVND (reference sequence).

This clonotype was recorded many times. The V gene is TRBV7-2, the J gene TRBJ1-1, with D perhaps matching TRBD1 (6 bases). CDR1 SGHTA and CDR2 FQGNSA come from the germline V gene. Trimming stripped 6 bases from V and 1 base from J, with 15 bases between. CDR3 size: 15 residues. The CDR3 loop is CASRGGGAGNTEAFF. The CDR3 coding sequence is TGTGCCAGCAGGGGGGGGGGGGCCGGGAACACTGAAGCTTTCTTT. Using reference TRBV7-2 and TRBJ1-1 for the parts outside the CDR3, the full variable domain is GAGVSQSPSNKVTEKGKDVELRCDPISGHTALYWYRQSLGQGLEFLIYFQGNSAPDKSGLPSDRFSAERTGGSVSTLTIQRTQQEDSAVYLCASRGGGAGNTEAFFGQGTRLTVV.

In this sample, this clonotype turned up many times. V is TRBV12-3 or TRBV12-4 and J is TRBJ2-3, with D possibly called TRBD1 or TRBD2 (5 bases each). The CDR3 is 16 amino acids. V lost 3 bases and J 4 bases, leaving 17 bases between the germline ends. The CDR3 sequence is CASSLGSSGIPDTQYF. In DNA form, the CDR3 reads TGTGCCAGCAGTTTGGGGAGCTCAGGGATACCAGATACGCAGTATTTT.

The J gene is TRBJ1-1, the V gene TRBV2; tentative D call: TRBD1 (6 bases). Germline values: CDR1 SNHLY, CDR2 FYNNEI. Trimming shortened V by 4 bases and J by 5 bases, and 17 bases separated the two germline ends. The CDR3 consists of 15 residues. This CDR3 is CASSVGGGMRTEAFF. CDR3 bases: TGTGCCAGCAGTGTGGGGGGGGGCATGAGGACTGAAGCTTTCTTT.

This clonotype was seen many times. The V and J genes are TRBV28 and TRBJ2-1; 11 bases line up with TRBD2. The junction had 11 bases not matched to a gene; V was cut back by 4 bases and J by 0 bases. CDR1 is MDHEN, CDR2 SYDVKM, per germline. This CDR3 is built from 19 residues. In DNA form, the CDR3 reads TGTGCCAGCAGTTCCGGTGGGGGACTAGCGGAGAGCTCCTACAATGAGCAGTTCTTC. Its translation is CASSSGGGLAESSYNEQFF.

In this sample, this clonotype turned up many times. The chain is built from TRBV7-9 and TRBJ1-5; possible D gene TRBD1, 6 bases. This CDR3 spans 15 amino acids. With 5 bases removed from V and 1 base from J, the gap between germline ends came to 12 bases. Germline CDR1 is SEHNR and CDR2 is FQNEAQ (reference sequence). CDR3 loop: CASSLTGQSNQPQHF. Here the CDR3 DNA reads TGTGCCAGCAGCCTGACAGGACAGAGCAATCAGCCCCAGCATTTT.

The table lists this clonotype with a few counts. The chain couples TRBV9 to TRBJ2-3; no clear D. CDR1 and CDR2 (germline): SGDLS, YYNGEE. Trimming left V 3 bases short and J 0 bases short, with 8 bases between. This CDR3 has 14 residues. The CDR3 protein is CASSADGSTDTQYF. CDR3 DNA sequence: TGTGCCAGCAGCGCTGACGGAAGCACAGATACGCAGTATTTT.

This clonotype was detected only a few times. This chain uses TRBV6-2 or TRBV6-3 with TRBJ1-2, with TRBD1 as a possible D gene (5 bases). V was clipped by 4 bases and J by 6 bases, with 18 bases between them. The CDR3 is 15 residues long. Germline V gene sequence: CDR1 MNHEY, CDR2 SVGEGT. The CDR3 region is CASSSLQQVSDGYTF. CDR3 nucleotide sequence: TGTGCCAGCAGTTCCCTCCAACAGGTATCAGATGGCTACACCTTC.

This sequence joins TRBV5-1 and TRBJ2-1; D not certain. Trimming left V 1 base short and J 7 bases short, with 9 bases between. The length of the CDR3 is 13 residues. The germline V gene has CDR1 SGHRS and CDR2 YFSETQ. As DNA, the CDR3 is TGCGCCAGCAGCTTGAGGGTACGTAATGAGCAGTTCTTC. Its translation is CASSLRVRNEQFF.